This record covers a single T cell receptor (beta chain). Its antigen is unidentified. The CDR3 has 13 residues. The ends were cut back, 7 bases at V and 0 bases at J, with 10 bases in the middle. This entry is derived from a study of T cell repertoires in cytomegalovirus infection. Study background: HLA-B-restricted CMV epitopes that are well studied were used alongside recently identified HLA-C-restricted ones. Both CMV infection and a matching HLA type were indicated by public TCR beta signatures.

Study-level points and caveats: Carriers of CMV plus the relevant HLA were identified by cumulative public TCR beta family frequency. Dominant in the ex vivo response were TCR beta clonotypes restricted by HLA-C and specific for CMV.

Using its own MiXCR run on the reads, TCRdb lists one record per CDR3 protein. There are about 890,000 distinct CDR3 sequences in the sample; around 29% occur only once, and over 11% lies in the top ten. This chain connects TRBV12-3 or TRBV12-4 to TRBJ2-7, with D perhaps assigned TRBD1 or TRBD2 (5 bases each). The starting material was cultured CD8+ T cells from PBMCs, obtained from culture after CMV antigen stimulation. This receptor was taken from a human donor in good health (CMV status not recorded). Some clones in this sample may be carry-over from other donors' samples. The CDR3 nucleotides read TGTGCCAGCACCCGAGGGACCTCCTACGAGCAGTACTTC. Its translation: CASTRGTSYEQYF.